One sample yielded the 24 T cell receptor beta chains listed below, sequenced in a study of shared clonotypes between healthy human individuals. Measured with immunoSEQ multiplex PCR; TCRdb has only the in-frame clones, and not every one. The top ten clones hold roughly 0.61% of a sample with around 980,000 clones, 70% to 80% of them seen once. Sequencing was carried out using memory CD4+ T cells from PBMCs. Regarding subset: CD45RA-negative fraction. The receptors shown here come from a man between 18 and 29 years old in good health. Some clones in this sample may be carry-over from other donors' samples.

The chain couples TRBV7-8 to TRBJ2-7, with D perhaps matching TRBD1 or TRBD2 (6 bases each). CDR3 length equals 17 residues. The V and J ends lost 5 bases and 1 base respectively, with 21 bases between them. The germline V gene encodes CDR1 SGHVS and CDR2 FQNEAQ. The CDR3 DNA is TGTGCCAGCAGCCAGGGGTTGGAGGGACATTCGTCCTACGAGCAGTACTTC. Translating gives CASSQGLEGHSSYEQYF. The entire variable domain, with the rest obtained from reference TRBV7-8 and TRBJ2-7, is as follows: GAGVSQSPRYKVAKRGQDVALRCDPISGHVSLFWYQQALGQGPEFLTYFQNEAQLDKSGLPSDRFFAERPEGSVSTLKIQRTQQEDSAVYLCASSQGLEGHSSYEQYFGPGTRLTVT.

The genes are TRBV11-2 and TRBJ2-6; D not certain. The CDR3 has 16 amino acids. V gave up 3 bases and J gave up 4 bases, with 13 bases separating them. Germline V gene data show CDR1 as SGHAT and CDR2 as FQNNGV. The CDR3 loop reads CASSFRPIEGANVLTF. The DNA for the CDR3 is TGTGCCAGCAGCTTTCGCCCGATTGAGGGGGCCAACGTCCTGACTTTC.

This clone came up once. J is TRBJ2-7 and V is TRBV5-1; 7 bases map to TRBD2. Unmatched junction bases numbered 6, after V lost 3 bases and J lost 3 bases. In germline, CDR1 is SGHRS, CDR2 YFSETQ. CDR3 length equals 14 residues. CDR3 amino acids: CASSSGTNIYEQYF. The CDR3 DNA reads as TGCGCCAGCAGCTCCGGGACTAACATCTACGAGCAGTACTTC.

The chain recombines TRBV4-1 with TRBJ1-5; maybe TRBD1 (5 bases). The CDR3 spans 14 residues. Trimming stripped 4 bases from V and 1 base from J, with 8 bases between. Germline V gives CDR1 MGHRA, CDR2 YSYEKL. The CDR3 nucleotides are TGCGCCAGCAGCCTAGACAGAAGCAATCAGCCCCAGCATTTT. Amino acid sequence: CASSLDRSNQPQHF.

This clone was recorded many times. V usage is TRBV5-1 and J usage is TRBJ1-3; D perhaps matches TRBD1 (6 bases). Trimming stripped 2 bases from V and 1 base from J, with 13 bases between. Germline loops: CDR1 SGHRS, CDR2 YFSETQ. This CDR3 spans 16 amino acids. The CDR3 loop is CASSLQGQGSGNTIYF. The CDR3 DNA follows: TGCGCCAGCAGCTTACAGGGTCAGGGTTCTGGAAACACCATATATTTT.

The chain is built from TRBV27 and TRBJ2-2; 7 bases match TRBD1. This CDR3 is built from 16 residues. Per the germline V gene, CDR1 is MNHEY and CDR2 is SMNVEV (reference sequence). Trimming took 5 bases from V and 1 from J; bases not matched to a gene: 7. The DNA of the CDR3 is TGTGCCAGCAGTCTGACAGGGCTCCAGAACACCGGGGAGCTGTTTTTT. Translating it yields CASSLTGLQNTGELFF.

The chain recombines TRBV27 with TRBJ2-3; 7 bases align to TRBD1. Germline V CDR1 and CDR2: MNHEY, SMNVEV (reference sequence). The CDR3 consists of 15 residues. Trimming at V came to 8 bases and at J to 0 bases, leaving 8 bases not matched to a gene. The CDR3 coding sequence is TGTGCCAGCCGAAGGACAGGTTCTAGCACAGATACGCAGTATTTT. Translating it yields CASRRTGSSTDTQYF.

V gene TRBV2 combines with J gene TRBJ2-1; 8 positions match TRBD2. The germline CDR1 and CDR2 sequences are SNHLY and FYNNEI. The CDR3 extends over 13 amino acids. Trimming took 7 bases from V and 6 from J; bases not matched to a gene: 5. CDR3 DNA: TGTGCCAGCAATGCGGGAGGTCTCAATGAGCAGTTCTTC. Translation: CASNAGGLNEQFF.

CDR3 sequence: CASSLMAAKGTEAFF. The CDR3 nucleotides read TGCGCCAGCAGCTTGATGGCAGCAAAGGGGACTGAAGCTTTCTTT. V and J are TRBV5-1 and TRBJ1-1; maybe TRBD1 (5 bases). The ends were cut back, 1 base at V and 5 bases at J, with 15 bases in the middle. Per the germline V gene, CDR1 is SGHRS and CDR2 is YFSETQ. This CDR3 region has 15 residues.

Remarks on this clone: Additional DNA sequences in this sample encode the identical CDR3. This sequence joins TRBV18 and TRBJ1-1; D not resolved. Trimming cost V 6 bases and J 0 bases, with 8 bases left between them. Germline CDR1 is KGHSH and CDR2 is LQKENI. The CDR3 totals 13 residues. Here the CDR3 reads CASSPGMNTEAFF. Here the CDR3 DNA reads TGTGCCAGCTCTCCGGGGATGAACACTGAAGCTTTCTTT.

CDR3 amino acids: CASSPRTSGRADTQYF. CDR3 nucleotide sequence: TGTGCCAGCAGCCCTAGGACTAGCGGGAGGGCAGATACGCAGTATTTT. The J gene is TRBJ2-3, the V gene TRBV11-2, with 15 bases fitting TRBD2. The V and J ends lost 5 bases and 4 bases, in that order; junction bases with no gene match: 4. CDR3 length: 16 residues. The germline gives CDR1 SGHAT, CDR2 FQNNGV.

V and J are TRBV7-3 and TRBJ2-1; 8 nucleotides agree with TRBD1. Germline CDR1 is SGHTA and CDR2 is FQGTGA. The J segment lost 6 bases and the V segment lost 3 bases, leaving 4 bases of the junction unmatched. The CDR3 has 14 amino acids. DNA of the CDR3: TGTGCCAGCAGCTTCCTCACAGGGGGCAATGAGCAGTTCTTC. Its translation is CASSFLTGGNEQFF. Looking up the rest from reference TRBV7-3 and TRBJ2-1 gives the full variable domain: GAGVSQTPSNKVTEKGKYVELRCDPISGHTALYWYRQSLGQGPEFLIYFQGTGAADDSGLPNDRFFAVRPEGSVSTLKIQRTERGDSAVYLCASSFLTGGNEQFFGPGTRLTVL.

The rearrangement links TRBV28 to TRBJ2-2; D is unclear. Germline V gene data show CDR1 as MDHEN and CDR2 as SYDVKM. The V and J ends lost 1 base and 8 bases respectively, with 11 bases between them. The length of the CDR3 is 14 residues. The chain's CDR3 is CASSLLIVAGELFF. As DNA, the CDR3 is TGTGCCAGCAGTTTATTGATCGTTGCGGGGGAGCTGTTTTTT.

The genes are TRBV12-2 and TRBJ2-1. TRBV12-2 is given as a pseudogene. The CDR3 extends over 19 amino acids. CDR3 bases: TGTGCAAGTCGCTTAGCCCCGCACATTCACTCCCGAACCTACAATGAGCAGTTCTTC. It translates to CASRLAPHIHSRTYNEQFF.

The rearrangement links TRBV2 to TRBJ2-1; perhaps D is TRBD1 or TRBD2 (5 bases each). The germline V and J ends were trimmed by 10 bases and 8 bases, with 15 bases remaining between them. The CDR3 runs 12 residues. Germline CDR1 reads SNHLY; CDR2 reads FYNNEI. DNA of the CDR3: TGTGCCACGTCGGGGCCGCCGGATGAGCAGTTCTTC. It encodes CATSGPPDEQFF. Full variable domain (missing parts from reference TRBV2 and TRBJ2-1): EPEVTQTPSHQVTQMGQEVILRCVPISNHLYFYWYRQILGQKVEFLVSFYNNEISEKSEIFDDQFSVERPDGSNFTLKIRSTKLEDSAMYFCATSGPPDEQFFGPGTRLTVL.

The CDR3 reads CASSLMGETQYF. The CDR3 bases are TGTGCCAGCAGCTTAATGGGAGAGACCCAGTACTTC. The chain joins TRBV7-3 to TRBJ2-5; D is unresolved. This CDR3 is 12 amino acids long. Germline-derived CDR1 and CDR2 are SGHTA and FQGTGA. The V gene lost 1 base and the J gene lost 4 bases, with 4 bases spanning the gap. Based on the CDR3 plus reference TRBV7-3 and TRBJ2-5, the full variable domain is GAGVSQTPSNKVTEKGKYVELRCDPISGHTALYWYRQSLGQGPEFLIYFQGTGAADDSGLPNDRFFAVRPEGSVSTLKIQRTERGDSAVYLCASSLMGETQYFGPGTRLLVL.

On this clone itself: Other DNA sequences in the sample encode the same CDR3. This chain joins TRBV7-3 and TRBJ1-1; TRBD1 matches at 9 bases. CDR1 is SGHTA, CDR2 FQGTGA, per germline. With 5 bases clipped from V and 4 bases from J, the junction kept 11 bases outside the gene matches. The CDR3 covers 16 residues. CDR3 nucleotide sequence: TGTGCCAGCAGCCCGAAGCGGGACAGGGCAATCACTGAAGCTTTCTTT. Translating it yields CASSPKRDRAITEAFF.

In its sample, this clone was seen a few times. Distinct nucleotide sequences in the sample also encode this CDR3. The chain combines TRBV29-1 with TRBJ1-1; D ambiguous. V was trimmed by 6 bases and J by 2 bases, leaving 7 bases between them. Germline CDR1 SQVTM, CDR2 ANQGSEA. This CDR3 region has 11 residues. The CDR3 nucleotides read TGCAGCGTGGACGGAAACACTGAAGCTTTCTTT. Its protein is CSVDGNTEAFF.

This chain links TRBV6-5 with TRBJ1-2, with D perhaps matching TRBD1 (5 bases). The CDR3 is 14 amino acids. Germline CDR1 MNHEY, CDR2 SVGAGI. V was pared by 2 bases and J by 2 bases, with 9 bases between. The CDR3 reads CASSYGGFNYGYTF. The CDR3 DNA reads TGTGCCAGCAGTTACGGGGGGTTCAACTATGGCTACACCTTC.

This clone was recorded only once. A much larger clone lies a single base off, so this may be a read error. V and J are TRBV4-1 and TRBJ2-2, with TRBD2 identical over 10 bases. CDR3 length: 16 amino acids. Per the germline V gene, CDR1 is MGHRA and CDR2 is YSYEKL. CDR3 sequence (DNA): TGCGCCAGCGGCCATCCTAGCGGGAGCGGTACCGGGGAGCTGTTTTTT. It is translated as CASGHPSGSGTGELFF.

This clone was seen only a few times. DNA of the CDR3: TGTGCCAGCAGCGTAAGCGGGCTTAGCACAGATACGCAGTATTTT. This codes for CASSVSGLSTDTQYF. The V gene is TRBV9, the J gene TRBJ2-3, with a possible D match to TRBD2 (6 bases). The V end was cut by 1 base, the J end by 0 bases, with 9 bases between. The germline gives CDR1 SGDLS, CDR2 YYNGEE. The CDR3 is made up of 15 amino acids.

J is TRBJ1-5 and V is TRBV19; no firm D call. The CDR3 is 14 amino acids. Trimming removed 4 bases from V and 2 bases from J, with 9 bases in between. Looked up from germline, CDR1 is LNHDA and CDR2 is SQIVND (reference sequence). The CDR3, as DNA: TGTGCCAGTAGTACCCGTCACGGCAATCAGCCCCAGCATTTT. It codes for CASSTRHGNQPQHF.

The rearrangement uses TRBV29-1 and TRBJ2-7; the match to TRBD1 covers 9 bases. The germline CDR1 and CDR2 sequences are SQVTM and ANQGSEA. V shed 8 bases and J 6 bases; nucleotides not matched to a gene: 5. This CDR3 spans 11 amino acids. As DNA, the CDR3 is TGCAGCATGGACAGGGGCGGCGAGCAGTACTTC. This codes for CSMDRGGEQYF.

The gene calls are TRBV29-1 and TRBJ2-5; TRBD2 might be the D (6 bases). Between the trimmed V and J ends, which lost 3 bases and 13 bases, there was a span of 24 bases. The CDR3 is made up of 14 amino acids. Germline values: CDR1 SQVTM, CDR2 ANQGSEA. The CDR3 DNA reads as TGCAGCGTTGAGAACAACTGGACTACGGAAGGCCGGTACTTC. This codes for CSVENNWTTEGRYF.